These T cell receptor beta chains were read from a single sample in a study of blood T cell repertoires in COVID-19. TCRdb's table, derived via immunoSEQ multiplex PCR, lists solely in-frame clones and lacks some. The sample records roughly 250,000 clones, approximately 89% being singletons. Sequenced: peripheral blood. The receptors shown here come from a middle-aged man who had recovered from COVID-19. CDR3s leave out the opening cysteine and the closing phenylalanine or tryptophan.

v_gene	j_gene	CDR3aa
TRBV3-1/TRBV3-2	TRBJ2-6	ASSQGASGRGANVLT
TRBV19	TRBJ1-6	ASMGTGYRSPLH
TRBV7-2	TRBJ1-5	ASSSPGTSQPQH
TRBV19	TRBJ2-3	ASSIDQRGNTQY
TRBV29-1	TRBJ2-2	SVETDQGNTGELF
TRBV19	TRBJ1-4	ASRPPQESNEKLF
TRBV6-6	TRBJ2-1	ASSGLSGGLYNEQF
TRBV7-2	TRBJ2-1	ASSSNPRRGAVYEQF
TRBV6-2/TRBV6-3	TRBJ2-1	ASSYSKDGFSDEQF
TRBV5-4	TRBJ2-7	ASSPAGGDFYEQY
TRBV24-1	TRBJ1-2	ATSDKSGGGYT
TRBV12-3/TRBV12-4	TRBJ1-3	ASSPRGNTIY
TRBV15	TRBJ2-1	ATSGGLAGASYNEQF
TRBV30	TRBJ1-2	AWSTRTGEFPGYT
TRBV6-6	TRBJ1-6	ASRRQGPLDSPLH
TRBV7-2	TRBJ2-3	ASSLERVSGSGGADTQY